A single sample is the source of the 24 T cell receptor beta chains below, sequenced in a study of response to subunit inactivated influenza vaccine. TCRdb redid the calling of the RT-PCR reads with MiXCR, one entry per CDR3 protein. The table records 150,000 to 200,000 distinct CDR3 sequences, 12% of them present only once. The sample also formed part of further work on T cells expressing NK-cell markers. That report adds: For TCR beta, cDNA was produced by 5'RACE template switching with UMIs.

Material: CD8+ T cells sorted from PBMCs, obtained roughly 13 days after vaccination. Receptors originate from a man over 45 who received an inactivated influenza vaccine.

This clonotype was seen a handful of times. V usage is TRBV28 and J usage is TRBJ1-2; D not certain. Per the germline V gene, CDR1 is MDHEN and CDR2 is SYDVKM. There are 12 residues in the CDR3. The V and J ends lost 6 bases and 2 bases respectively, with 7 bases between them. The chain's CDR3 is CASRQQNYGYTF. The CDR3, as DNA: TGTGCCAGCAGACAACAGAACTATGGCTACACCTTC.

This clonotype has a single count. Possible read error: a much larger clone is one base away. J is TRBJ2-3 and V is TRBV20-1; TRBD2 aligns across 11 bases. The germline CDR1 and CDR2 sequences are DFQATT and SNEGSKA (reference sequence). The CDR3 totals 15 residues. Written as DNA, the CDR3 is TGCTGTGCTAGAGATCTTAGCGGGGGGGCAGATACGCAGTATTTT. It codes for CCARDLSGGADTQYF.

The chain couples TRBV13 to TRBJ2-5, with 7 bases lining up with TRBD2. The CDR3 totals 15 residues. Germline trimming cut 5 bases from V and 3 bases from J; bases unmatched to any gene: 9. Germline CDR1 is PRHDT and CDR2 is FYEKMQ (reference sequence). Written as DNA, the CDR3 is TGTGCCAGCAGCGCATCCGGACTAGGGAAAGAGACCCAGTACTTC. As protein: CASSASGLGKETQYF.

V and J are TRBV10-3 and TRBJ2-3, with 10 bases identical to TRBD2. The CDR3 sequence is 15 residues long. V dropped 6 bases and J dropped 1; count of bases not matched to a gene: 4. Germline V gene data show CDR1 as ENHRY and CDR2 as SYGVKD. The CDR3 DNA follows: TGTGCCATCAGCCCCGGGACTAGCGGCACAGATACGCAGTATTTT. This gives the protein CAISPGTSGTDTQYF.

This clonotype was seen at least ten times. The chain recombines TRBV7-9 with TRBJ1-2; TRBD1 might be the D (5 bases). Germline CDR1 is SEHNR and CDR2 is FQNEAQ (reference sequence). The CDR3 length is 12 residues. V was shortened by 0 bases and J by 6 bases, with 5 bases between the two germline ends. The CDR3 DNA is TGTGCCAGCAGCTTAGCAGGGGATGGCTACACCTTC. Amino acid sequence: CASSLAGDGYTF.

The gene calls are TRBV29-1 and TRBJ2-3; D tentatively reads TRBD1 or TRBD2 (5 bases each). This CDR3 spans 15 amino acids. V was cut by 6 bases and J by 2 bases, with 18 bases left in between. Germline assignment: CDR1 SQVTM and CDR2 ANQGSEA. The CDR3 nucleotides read TGCAGCGTGGACGACAGAGGGCAATCCACAGATACGCAGTATTTT. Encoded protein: CSVDDRGQSTDTQYF.

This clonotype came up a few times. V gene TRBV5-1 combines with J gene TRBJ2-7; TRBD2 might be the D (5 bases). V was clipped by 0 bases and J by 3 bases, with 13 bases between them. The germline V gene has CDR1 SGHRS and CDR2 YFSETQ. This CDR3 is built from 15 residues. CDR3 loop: CASSLDRGRVYEQYF. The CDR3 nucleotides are TGCGCCAGCAGCTTGGATCGTGGGAGAGTCTACGAGCAGTACTTC.

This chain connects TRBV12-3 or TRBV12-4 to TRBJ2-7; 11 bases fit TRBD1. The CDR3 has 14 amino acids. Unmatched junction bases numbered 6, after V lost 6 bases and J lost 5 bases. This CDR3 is CASSRGQGGDEQYF. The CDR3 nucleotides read TGTGCCAGCAGCCGGGGACAGGGGGGCGACGAGCAGTACTTC.

The CDR3, as DNA: TGTGCCAGCAGCCGACCAGATTACCAAGAGACCCAGTACTTC. Translating gives CASSRPDYQETQYF. This sequence joins TRBV9 and TRBJ2-5; D is undetermined. Trimming shortened V by 4 bases and J by 0 bases, and 10 bases separated the two germline ends. The germline V gene has CDR1 SGDLS and CDR2 YYNGEE. The CDR3 sequence is 14 residues long.

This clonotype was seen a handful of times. The CDR3 sequence: CASSEALDYEQYF. The DNA of the CDR3 is TGTGCCAGCAGTGAAGCGCTCGACTACGAGCAGTACTTC. This chain connects TRBV6-1 to TRBJ2-7, with D unclear. V was shortened by 0 bases and J by 3 bases, with 6 bases between the two germline ends. The germline V gene has CDR1 MNHNS and CDR2 SASEGT. The CDR3 consists of 13 residues.

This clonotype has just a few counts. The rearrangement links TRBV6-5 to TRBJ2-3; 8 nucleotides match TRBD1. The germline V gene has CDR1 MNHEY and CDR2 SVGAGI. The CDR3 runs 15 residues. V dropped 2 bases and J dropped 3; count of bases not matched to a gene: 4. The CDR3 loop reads CASSYPGQGTDTQYF. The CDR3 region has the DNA TGTGCCAGCAGTTACCCCGGACAGGGAACAGATACGCAGTATTTT.

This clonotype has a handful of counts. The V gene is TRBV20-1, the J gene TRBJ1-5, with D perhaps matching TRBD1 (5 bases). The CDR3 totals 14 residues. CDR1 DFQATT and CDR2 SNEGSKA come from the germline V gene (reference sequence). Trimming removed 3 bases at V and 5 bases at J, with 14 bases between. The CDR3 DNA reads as TGCAGTGCTAGTACCGGGGACGCCCATCAGCCCCAGCATTTT. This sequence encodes CSASTGDAHQPQHF.

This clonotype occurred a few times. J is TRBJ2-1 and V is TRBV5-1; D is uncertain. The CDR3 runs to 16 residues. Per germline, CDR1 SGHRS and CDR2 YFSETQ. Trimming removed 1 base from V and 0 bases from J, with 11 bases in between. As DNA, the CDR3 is TGCGCCAGCAGCTTGAACGGCGAAAGCTCCTACAATGAGCAGTTCTTC. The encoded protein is CASSLNGESSYNEQFF.

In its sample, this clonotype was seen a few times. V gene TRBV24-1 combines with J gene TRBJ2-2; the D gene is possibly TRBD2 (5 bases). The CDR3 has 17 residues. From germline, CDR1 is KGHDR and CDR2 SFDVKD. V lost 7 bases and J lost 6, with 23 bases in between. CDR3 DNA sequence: TGTGCCACCAGCCCCACGTTCCGAGGGAAAAAGCCCGGGGAGCTGTTTTTT. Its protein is CATSPTFRGKKPGELFF.

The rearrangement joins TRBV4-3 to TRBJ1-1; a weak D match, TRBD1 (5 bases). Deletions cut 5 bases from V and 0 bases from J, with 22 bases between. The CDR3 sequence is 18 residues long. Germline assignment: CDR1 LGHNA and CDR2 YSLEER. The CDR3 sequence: CASSSMWARGEMNTEAFF. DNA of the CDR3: TGCGCCAGCAGCTCAATGTGGGCGCGGGGGGAGATGAACACTGAAGCTTTCTTT.

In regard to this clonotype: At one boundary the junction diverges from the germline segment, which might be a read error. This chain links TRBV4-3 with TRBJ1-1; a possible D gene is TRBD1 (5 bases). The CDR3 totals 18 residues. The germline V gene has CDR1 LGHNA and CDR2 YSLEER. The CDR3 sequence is CASSSMWARGEMNTVAFF. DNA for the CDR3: TGCGCCAGCAGCTCAATGTGGGCGCGGGGGGAGATGAACACTGTAGCTTTCTTT.

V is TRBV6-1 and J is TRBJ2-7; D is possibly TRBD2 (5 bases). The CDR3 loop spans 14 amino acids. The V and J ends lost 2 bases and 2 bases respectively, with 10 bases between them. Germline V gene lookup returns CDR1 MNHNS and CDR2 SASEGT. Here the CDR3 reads CASSERGAAYEQYF. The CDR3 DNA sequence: TGTGCCAGCAGTGAACGGGGAGCGGCCTACGAGCAGTACTTC.

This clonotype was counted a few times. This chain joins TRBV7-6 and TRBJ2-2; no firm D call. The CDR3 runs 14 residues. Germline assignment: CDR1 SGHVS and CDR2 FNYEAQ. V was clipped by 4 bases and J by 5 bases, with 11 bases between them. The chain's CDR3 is CASSYVIPTGELFF. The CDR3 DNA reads TGTGCCAGCAGCTATGTAATACCAACCGGGGAGCTGTTTTTT.

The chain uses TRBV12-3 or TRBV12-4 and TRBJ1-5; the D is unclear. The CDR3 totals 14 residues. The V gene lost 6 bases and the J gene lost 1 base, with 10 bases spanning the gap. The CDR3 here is CASSPDGSNQPQHF. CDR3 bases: TGTGCCAGCAGCCCCGATGGGAGCAATCAGCCCCAGCATTTT.

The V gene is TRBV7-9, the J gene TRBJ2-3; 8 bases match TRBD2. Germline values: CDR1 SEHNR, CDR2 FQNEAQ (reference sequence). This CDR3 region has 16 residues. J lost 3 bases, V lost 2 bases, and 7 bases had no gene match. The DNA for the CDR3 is TGTGCCAGCAGCTTACTCTCTAGCGGGCCTACAGATACGCAGTATTTT. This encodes CASSLLSSGPTDTQYF.

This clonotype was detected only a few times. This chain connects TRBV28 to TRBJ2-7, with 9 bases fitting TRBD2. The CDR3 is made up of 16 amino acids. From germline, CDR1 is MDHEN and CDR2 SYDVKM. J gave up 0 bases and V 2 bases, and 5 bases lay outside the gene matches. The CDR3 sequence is CASSLIWREGSYEQYF. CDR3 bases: TGTGCCAGCAGTTTAATCTGGCGGGAGGGCTCCTACGAGCAGTACTTC. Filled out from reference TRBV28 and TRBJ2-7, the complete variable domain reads DVKVTQSSRYLVKRTGEKVFLECVQDMDHENMFWYRQDPGLGLRLIYFSYDVKMKEKGDIPEGYSVSREKKERFSLILESASTNQTSMYLCASSLIWREGSYEQYFGPGTRLTVT.

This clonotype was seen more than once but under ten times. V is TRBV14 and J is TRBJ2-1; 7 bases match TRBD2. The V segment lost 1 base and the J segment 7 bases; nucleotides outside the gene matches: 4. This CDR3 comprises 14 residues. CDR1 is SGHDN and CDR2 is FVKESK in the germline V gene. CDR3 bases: TGTGCCAGCAGCCAAGGGGGGGGGTTTAATGAGCAGTTCTTC. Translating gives CASSQGGGFNEQFF.

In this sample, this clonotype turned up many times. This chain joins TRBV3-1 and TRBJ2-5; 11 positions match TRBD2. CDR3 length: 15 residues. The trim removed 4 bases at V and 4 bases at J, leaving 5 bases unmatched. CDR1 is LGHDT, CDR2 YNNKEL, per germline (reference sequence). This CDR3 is CASSPAGLAGETQYF. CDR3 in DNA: TGTGCCAGCAGCCCGGCCGGACTAGCGGGAGAGACCCAGTACTTC.

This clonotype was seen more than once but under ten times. The CDR3, as DNA: TGTGCCAGCAGCATGGGCGGGAGGTCCACAGATACGCAGTATTTT. It specifies CASSMGGRSTDTQYF. The V call is TRBV9, the J call TRBJ2-3; 8 bases fit TRBD2. CDR3 length equals 15 residues. J was trimmed by 2 bases and V by 4 bases; bases with no gene match: 6. The germline CDR1 and CDR2 sequences are SGDLS and YYNGEE.